Listed here are 27 T cell receptor beta chains from one sample, sequenced in a study of blood T cell repertoires in COVID-19. The table came from immunoSEQ multiplex PCR; TCRdb's copy has only in-frame clones and leaves some out. The sample has about 670,000 clones; around 89% are singletons. Sequenced material: peripheral blood. These receptors were taken from a woman under 30 with acute or convalescent COVID-19.

This sequence joins TRBV5-5 and TRBJ1-5; tentatively, D is TRBD1 (6 bases). The CDR3 is 15 residues long. CDR1 and CDR2 from the germline V gene are SGHKS and YYEKEE (reference sequence). V was pared by 5 bases and J by 5 bases, with 17 bases between. As DNA, the CDR3 is TGTGCCAGCAGGGAGGACGTAGGGGGTTATCAGCCCCAGCATTTT. It specifies CASREDVGGYQPQHF.

V and J are TRBV6-5 and TRBJ2-7, with 11 bases fitting TRBD1. Germline values: CDR1 MNHEY, CDR2 SVGAGI. CDR3 length equals 15 residues. J was trimmed by 6 bases and V by 7 bases; bases with no gene match: 11. The CDR3 coding sequence is TGTGCCAGCATTTGGGGAGGACAGGGGGCGTCCGAGCAGTACTTC. It codes for CASIWGGQGASEQYF.

The gene calls are TRBV5-4 and TRBJ2-1, with a weak D call TRBD1 (6 bases). Looked up from germline, CDR1 is SGHNT and CDR2 is YYREEE (reference sequence). CDR3 length: 14 residues. V shed 1 base and J shed 4 bases, with 9 bases lying between them. DNA for the CDR3: TGTGCCAGCAGCTTGAGGACAGATTACAATGAGCAGTTCTTC. Its translation: CASSLRTDYNEQFF.

The chain employs TRBV6-1 and TRBJ1-6, with D possibly matching TRBD1 (6 bases). The CDR3 has 15 amino acids. Germline V CDR1 and CDR2: MNHNS, SASEGT. The V and J ends lost 0 bases and 4 bases respectively, with 7 bases between them. CDR3 loop: CASSEARGYNSPLHF. In nucleotides, the CDR3 is TGTGCCAGCAGTGAAGCGAGGGGGTATAATTCACCCCTCCACTTT.

J is TRBJ1-1 and V is TRBV5-1; tentative D call: TRBD1 (5 bases). The V gene's germline CDR1 is SGHRS and CDR2 YFSETQ. This CDR3 is built from 14 residues. V was pared by 4 bases and J by 1 base, with 11 bases between. The CDR3 reads CASSRLGGNTEAFF. The CDR3 DNA sequence: TGCGCCAGCAGCCGCCTCGGGGGGAACACTGAAGCTTTCTTT.

CDR3 bases: TGTGCCAGCGGACCTAGCGGGGGTTTCTACGAGCAGTACTTC. Its translation: CASGPSGGFYEQYF. This sequence joins TRBV28 and TRBJ2-7; 10 nucleotides match TRBD2. The V segment lost 8 bases and the J segment 3 bases; nucleotides outside the gene matches: 7. CDR3 length: 14 residues. Per germline, CDR1 MDHEN and CDR2 SYDVKM.

The V and J genes are TRBV5-6 and TRBJ1-1, with D tentatively TRBD1 (6 bases). Trimming stripped 5 bases from V and 1 base from J, with 12 bases between. Germline CDR1 is SGHDT and CDR2 is YYEEEE. CDR3 length: 14 residues. CDR3 loop: CASRKTGGNTEAFF. CDR3 sequence (DNA): TGTGCCAGCAGGAAGACAGGAGGGAACACTGAAGCTTTCTTT. Supplemented by reference TRBV5-6 and TRBJ1-1, the full variable domain reads DAGVTQSPTHLIKTRGQQVTLRCSPKSGHDTVSWYQQALGQGPQFIFQYYEEEERQRGNFPDRFSGHQFPNYSSELNVNALLLGDSALYLCASRKTGGNTEAFFGQGTRLTVV.

This clone came up once. The J gene is TRBJ1-1, the V gene TRBV5-1; a possible D gene is TRBD1 (6 bases). The CDR3 covers 15 residues. Germline V lookup: CDR1 SGHRS, CDR2 YFSETQ. V lost 3 bases, J lost 1 base, and 13 bases lay in between. As DNA, the CDR3 is TGCGCCAGCAGCTCTGCCAGGGGCAGGAACACTGAAGCTTTCTTT. Encoded protein: CASSSARGRNTEAFF.

The CDR3 DNA sequence: TGTGCCAGCAGCTGGGACAGGGCAATAGGTGGCTACACCTTC. Translation: CASSWDRAIGGYTF. The V gene is TRBV5-6, the J gene TRBJ1-2; 9 bases are shared with TRBD1. CDR3 length equals 14 residues. The germline V gene has CDR1 SGHDT and CDR2 YYEEEE. Germline trimming cut 3 bases from V and 7 bases from J; bases unmatched to any gene: 7.

This clone occurred once. The chain has TRBV7-8 and TRBJ1-5, with 7 bases fitting TRBD1. J lost 5 bases, V lost 6 bases, and 10 bases had no gene match. There are 15 residues in the CDR3. CDR1 and CDR2 from the germline V gene are SGHVS and FQNEAQ. CDR3 DNA: TGTGCCAGCAGTCCCGGGACAGTGAATTATCAGCCCCAGCATTTT. Its translation is CASSPGTVNYQPQHF.

The chain is built from TRBV20-1 and TRBJ2-7; the D gene is possibly TRBD1 (6 bases). Trimming left V 3 bases short and J 1 base short, with 25 bases between. From germline, CDR1 is DFQATT and CDR2 SNEGSKA (reference sequence). The CDR3 extends over 18 amino acids. This chain's CDR3 is CSASQSPGHKASSYEQYF. In nucleotides, the CDR3 is TGCAGTGCTAGTCAAAGTCCGGGACACAAGGCAAGTTCCTACGAGCAGTACTTC.

This clone was recorded once. V gene TRBV9 combines with J gene TRBJ1-3, with D uncertain. This CDR3 is built from 16 residues. Per germline, CDR1 SGDLS and CDR2 YYNGEE. With 5 bases removed from V and 1 base from J, the gap between germline ends came to 16 bases. CDR3 sequence: CASSSPMVLSGNTIYF. The CDR3 nucleotides are TGTGCCAGCAGTAGTCCTATGGTACTATCTGGAAACACCATATATTTT.

The rearrangement links TRBV5-1 to TRBJ1-1, with TRBD1 as a possible D gene (6 bases). Germline loops: CDR1 SGHRS, CDR2 YFSETQ. The CDR3 sequence is 14 residues long. V was pared by 0 bases and J by 5 bases, with 11 bases between. CDR3 loop: CASSLEAQGTEAFF. DNA for the CDR3: TGCGCCAGCAGCTTGGAGGCCCAGGGGACTGAAGCTTTCTTT.

The count of this clone is one. This chain uses TRBV18 with TRBJ1-1; TRBD1 might be the D (6 bases). CDR1 and CDR2 (germline): KGHSH, LQKENI. The V end lost 3 bases, the J end lost 3 bases, and 17 bases lay between the germline ends. This CDR3 is 16 amino acids long. As DNA, the CDR3 is TGTGCCAGCTCACCGAGGGGGGGCGAGGCAGACACTGAAGCTTTCTTT. This translates into CASSPRGGEADTEAFF.

The chain employs TRBV7-9 and TRBJ1-4; perhaps TRBD1 as D (6 bases). Germline CDR1 reads SEHNR; CDR2 reads FQNEAQ (reference sequence). Trimming removed 5 bases from V and 8 bases from J, with 21 bases in between. The CDR3 contains 16 residues. Written as DNA, the CDR3 is TGTGCCAGCAGCCCTCAAAAACTTGGGACATTGGAAAAACTGTTTTTT. Translating gives CASSPQKLGTLEKLFF.

This chain connects TRBV6-1 to TRBJ2-2; 8 bases match TRBD1. The CDR3 spans 16 residues. J lost 5 bases, V lost 4 bases, and 9 bases had no gene match. CDR1 and CDR2 (germline): MNHNS, SASEGT. CDR3 region: CASSGGTGPSTGELFF. In DNA form, the CDR3 reads TGTGCCAGCAGTGGGGGGACAGGCCCAAGTACCGGGGAGCTGTTTTTT.

J is TRBJ2-5 and V is TRBV5-1, with TRBD2 matching over 15 bases. Germline trimming cut 4 bases from V and 4 bases from J; bases unmatched to any gene: 2. Germline V gene data show CDR1 as SGHRS and CDR2 as YFSETQ. CDR3 size: 15 residues. CDR3 sequence (DNA): TGCGCCAGCAGCCCGGGACTAGCGGGGGGAGAGACCCAGTACTTC. Protein product: CASSPGLAGGETQYF.

The V gene is TRBV6-2 or TRBV6-3, the J gene TRBJ1-2, with 12 bases aligning to TRBD1. Germline V CDR1 and CDR2: MNHEY, SVGEGT. V dropped 5 bases and J dropped 7; count of bases not matched to a gene: 8. CDR3 length equals 15 residues. The CDR3 spells CASSNAGQGARGYTF. In DNA, the CDR3 is TGTGCCAGCAGTAATGCGGGACAGGGGGCTCGTGGCTACACCTTC.

This clone was detected once. The CDR3 DNA follows: TGTGCTAGTGGCCAATGGGTCGGGAACCTTCCCGGCGAGCAGTACTTC. Protein: CASGQWVGNLPGEQYF. The V call is TRBV12-5, the J call TRBJ2-7, with D maybe TRBD2 (5 bases). Deletions cut 6 bases from V and 6 bases from J, with 24 bases between. This CDR3 spans 16 amino acids. Germline loops: CDR1 LGHNT, CDR2 FRNRAP.

The chain is built from TRBV5-1 and TRBJ1-1; 10 positions agree with TRBD1. Losses at the gene ends were 6 bases for V and 4 bases for J; bases not matched to a gene: 3. The CDR3 totals 13 residues. Per germline, CDR1 SGHRS and CDR2 YFSETQ. The CDR3 DNA follows: TGCGCCAGCACCGGGACAGGGGCCACTGAAGCTTTCTTT. Its protein is CASTGTGATEAFF. The entire variable domain, with the rest obtained from reference TRBV5-1 and TRBJ1-1, is as follows: KAGVTQTPRYLIKTRGQQVTLSCSPISGHRSVSWYQQTPGQGLQFLFEYFSETQRNKGNFPGRFSGRQFSNSRSEMNVSTLELGDSALYLCASTGTGATEAFFGQGTRLTVV.

The chain couples TRBV28 to TRBJ1-6; 7 nucleotides match TRBD1. The trim removed 6 bases at V and 6 bases at J, leaving 14 bases unmatched. Germline values: CDR1 MDHEN, CDR2 SYDVKM. CDR3 length: 17 amino acids. CDR3 DNA sequence: TGTGCCAGCAGCTTAGACGGGGGACAGTATATTAATTCACCCCTCCACTTT. Protein: CASSLDGGQYINSPLHF.

The chain carries TRBV5-8 and TRBJ2-3, with a possible D match to TRBD2 (5 bases). The CDR3 is 11 amino acids. Looked up from germline, CDR1 is SGHTS and CDR2 is YDEGEE. The ends were cut back, 2 bases at V and 14 bases at J, with 12 bases in the middle. The DNA for the CDR3 is TGTGCCAGCAGCTTAAGCGGCGCAGGGTATTTT. Translated: CASSLSGAGYF.

This chain connects TRBV6-5 to TRBJ1-2; TRBD1 agrees at 8 bases. The germline gives CDR1 MNHEY, CDR2 SVGAGI. The CDR3 is 15 residues long. V shed 6 bases, J shed 2 bases, and the junction held 8 bases outside the gene matches. CDR3: CASSQRQGKNYGYTF. The CDR3 DNA follows: TGTGCCAGCAGCCAGAGACAGGGGAAGAACTATGGCTACACCTTC.

The rearrangement links TRBV3-1 (or the pseudogene TRBV3-2) to TRBJ2-7; D perhaps matches TRBD1 (6 bases). V was pared by 1 base and J by 3 bases, with 16 bases between. There are 16 residues in the CDR3. Germline V lookup: CDR1 LGHDT, CDR2 YNNKEL (reference sequence). The CDR3 DNA reads as TGTGCCAGCAGCCAAGTCCCGACAGGTGTTCTCTACGAGCAGTACTTC. Encoded protein: CASSQVPTGVLYEQYF.

The chain couples TRBV11-1 to TRBJ2-1; weak D call: TRBD1 (6 bases). The CDR3 consists of 16 residues. V was pared by 5 bases and J by 0 bases, with 14 bases between. Germline CDR1 reads SGHAT; CDR2 reads FQDESV (reference sequence). The CDR3 DNA reads as TGTGCCAGCAGCCCCGCTACAGGGAGCTCCTACAATGAGCAGTTCTTC. Its translation is CASSPATGSSYNEQFF.

CDR3 region: CASSDPGRGLAQPQHF. Here the CDR3 DNA reads TGTGCCAGCAGTGACCCCGGCAGGGGTTTAGCTCAGCCCCAGCATTTT. The V and J genes are TRBV2 and TRBJ1-5, with D possibly matching TRBD1 (6 bases). This CDR3 has 16 amino acids. V dropped 3 bases and J dropped 6 bases, with 18 bases sitting between them. Germline V gives CDR1 SNHLY, CDR2 FYNNEI. Using reference TRBV2 and TRBJ1-5 for the parts outside the CDR3, the full variable domain is EPEVTQTPSHQVTQMGQEVILRCVPISNHLYFYWYRQILGQKVEFLVSFYNNEISEKSEIFDDQFSVERPDGSNFTLKIRSTKLEDSAMYFCASSDPGRGLAQPQHFGDGTRLSIL.

The rearrangement links TRBV11-2 to TRBJ2-7; D is uncertain. The V end was cut by 3 bases, the J end by 6 bases, with 9 bases between. Per germline, CDR1 SGHAT and CDR2 FQNNGV. The CDR3 sequence is 12 residues long. The CDR3 protein is CASSFPGSEQYF. CDR3 bases: TGTGCCAGCAGCTTCCCGGGTTCCGAGCAGTACTTC.